Listed here is a single T cell receptor beta chain. Its specificity is unknown. The source of the sample is a study of T-cell memory formation after mild COVID-19. Broader study findings: Chiefly within CM and EM were the contracting CD4+ clones; CD8+ ones were within EMRA.

In germline, CDR1 is SGHRS, CDR2 YFSETQ. The CDR3 consists of 16 residues. The ends were cut back, 1 base at V and 2 bases at J, with 15 bases in the middle. One entry per CDR3 protein results from TCRdb running MiXCR on the 5' RACE reads. Here the sample spans about 290,000 distinct CDR3 sequences, 15% to 20% being singletons. The sequenced material came from PBMCs or a T cell subset sorted from them (not recorded which). The sequence was collected from a young man who had mild COVID-19 (a few samples of this study predate the infection). Cell type and time point are not known. The rearrangement joins TRBV5-1 to TRBJ1-1, with D perhaps TRBD1 (6 bases). The CDR3 coding sequence is TGCGCCAGCAGCTTGCAACCCGCAGGGGCTAACACTGAAGCTTTCTTT. Translating it yields CASSLQPAGANTEAFF.